A selection of T cell receptor beta chains follows, all from one sample in a study of cytomegalovirus exposure and HLA in healthy donors. TCRdb's table, derived via immunoSEQ multiplex PCR, lists solely in-frame clones and lacks some. The repertoire holds roughly 150,000 clones, with about 94% as singletons. The sample comprised PBMCs. Source of these receptors: a man between 18 and 29 years old in good health and CMV-seropositive. CDR3s include the opening cysteine and the closing phenylalanine or tryptophan. The order of the fields is clone size, J gene, V gene, D gene, CDR3 protein, CDR3 DNA. A D gene is named only where the DNA matches it firmly. Clone size is not always given. Where it is, it says once, few, many or a class for expanded clones.

>NA|TRBJ2-7|TRBV7-8|TRBD2
CASSGVGGGIGLEQYF
TGTGCCAGCAGCGGAGTAGGCGGGGGGATCGGTCTAGAGCAGTACTTC
>NA|TRBJ2-3|TRBV18|TRBD1
CATRQGGTDTQYF
TGTGCCACCCGACAGGGGGGCACAGATACGCAGTATTTT
>NA|TRBJ1-2|TRBV10-1|NA
CASSMVPPLENGYTF
TGCGCCAGCAGTATGGTTCCCCCCCTGGAGAATGGCTACACCTTC
>NA|TRBJ1-4|TRBV6-5|NA
CASSYGVATNEKLFF
TGTGCCAGCAGTTACGGAGTTGCAACTAATGAAAAACTGTTTTTT
>NA|TRBJ2-3|TRBV4-2|TRBD2
CASSDSAGADTDTQYF
TGTGCCAGCAGCGACAGTGCGGGAGCAGATACAGATACGCAGTATTTT
>NA|TRBJ2-7|TRBV2|TRBD1
CASSAGTGYYEQYF
TGTGCCAGCAGTGCCGGGACAGGGTACTACGAGCAGTACTTC
>NA|TRBJ1-5|TRBV2|NA
CASSGEYNQPQHF
TGTGCCAGCAGTGGAGAGTACAATCAGCCCCAGCATTTT
>NA|TRBJ2-1|TRBV7-9|TRBD2
CASSLRLADNEQFF
TGTGCCAGCAGCTTACGGCTAGCGGACAATGAGCAGTTCTTC
>NA|TRBJ1-1|TRBV11-2|TRBD1
CASSPRRTGGANTEAFF
TGTGCCAGCAGCCCTCGACGGACAGGGGGCGCGAACACTGAAGCTTTCTTT
>NA|TRBJ2-7|TRBV5-1|NA
CASSLDRSLYEQYF
TGCGCCAGCAGCCTTGACAGGTCCCTCTACGAGCAGTACTTC
>few|TRBJ2-1|TRBV7-9|TRBD2
CASSVSLAGSNNEQFF
TGTGCCAGCAGCGTCTCTTTAGCGGGCAGTAACAATGAGCAGTTCTTC
>NA|TRBJ2-5|TRBV23-1|NA
CASSGRKYF
TGCGCCAGCTCGGGTCGCAAGTACTTC
>NA|TRBJ2-7|TRBV21-1|NA
CASSGGGSHYEQYF
TGTGCCAGCAGCGGGGGCGGTTCCCATTACGAGCAGTACTTC
>NA|TRBJ2-1|TRBV5-1|TRBD2
CASSNKRGAGAYNEQFF
TGCGCCAGCAGTAATAAGCGGGGAGCTGGGGCCTACAATGAGCAGTTCTTC
>NA|TRBJ2-3|TRBV28|TRBD2
CASSGGLAGVRDTQYF
TGTGCCAGCAGTGGGGGGCTAGCGGGAGTCCGGGATACGCAGTATTTT
>NA|TRBJ2-1|TRBV28|TRBD2
CASSLGLAGDPYNEQFF
TGTGCCAGCAGTTTAGGGCTAGCGGGAGATCCCTACAATGAGCAGTTCTTC
>NA|TRBJ2-2|TRBV27|TRBD1
CASTVQGVNTGELFF
TGTGCCAGCACGGTTCAGGGGGTAAACACCGGGGAGCTGTTTTTT